The 29 T cell receptor beta chains given below trace back to one sample, sequenced in a study of blood T cell repertoires in COVID-19. TCRdb's copy holds only in-frame clones and misses some; the assay was immunoSEQ multiplex PCR. This sample has around 24,000 clones, with around 90% found just once. What was sequenced was peripheral blood. The source is a man in his 70s with COVID-19, enrolled during active disease.

Worth noting for this clone: The CDR3 does not close with the conserved phenylalanine or tryptophan, likely indicating a read error. The DNA is omitted, as the CDR3 cannot be located on it reliably, and the CDR3 follows TCRdb's listing. This sequence joins TRBV21-1 and TRBJ1-4; the listed D gene, TRBD1, was not tested against the DNA. TRBV21-1 is noted as a pseudogene. A total of 9 residues make up the CDR3, ends included. CDR3 loop: CASSKAAGR.

In DNA, the CDR3 is TGTGCCAGCAGGGGAGGGGTTTACGAGCAGTACTTC. Its protein is CASRGGVYEQYF. This sequence joins TRBV12-3 or TRBV12-4 and TRBJ2-7; 7 bases line up with TRBD2. The CDR3 extends over 12 amino acids. V shed 6 bases and J 4 bases; nucleotides not matched to a gene: 3.

Only a few counts were recorded for this clone. V gene TRBV7-2 combines with J gene TRBJ2-7, with 8 nucleotides matching TRBD1. The V gene's germline CDR1 is SGHTA and CDR2 FQGNSA. V gave up 5 bases and J gave up 5 bases; unmatched junction bases: 5. The CDR3 length is 13 residues. The CDR3 loop reads CASSPDRVNEQYF. In DNA, the CDR3 is TGTGCCAGCAGCCCGGACAGGGTCAACGAGCAGTACTTC.

The chain combines TRBV19 with TRBJ2-7; tentative D call: TRBD1 (6 bases). V was trimmed by 3 bases and J by 1 base, leaving 16 bases between them. Germline V gene sequence: CDR1 LNHDA, CDR2 SQIVND (reference sequence). This CDR3 region has 16 residues. The CDR3 here is CASSISAGVKSYEQYF. The CDR3 nucleotides read TGTGCCAGTAGTATCTCCGCAGGGGTTAAATCCTACGAGCAGTACTTC.

In its sample, this clone was seen once. The chain combines TRBV6-5 with TRBJ1-1, with D unresolved. With 0 bases removed from V and 1 base from J, the gap between germline ends came to 9 bases. The CDR3 covers 15 residues. Germline CDR1 MNHEY, CDR2 SVGAGI. CDR3 bases: TGTGCCAGCAGTTACTCGACACGGTCGAACACTGAAGCTTTCTTT. Translated, it gives CASSYSTRSNTEAFF.

The chain combines TRBV19 with TRBJ1-5; D unresolved. Trimming stripped 5 bases from V and 2 bases from J, with 13 bases between. In germline, CDR1 is LNHDA, CDR2 SQIVND (reference sequence). The CDR3 spans 15 residues. The CDR3 bases are TGTGCCAGTAGTTCGTGGGCGCCGGGCAATCAGCCCCAGCATTTT. Protein: CASSSWAPGNQPQHF.

The V and J genes are TRBV9 and TRBJ2-3; D call uncertain. The CDR3 totals 13 residues. Germline V CDR1 and CDR2: SGDLS, YYNGEE. The ends were cut back, 0 bases at V and 5 bases at J, with 7 bases in the middle. CDR3 region: CASSVGALDTQYF. CDR3 sequence (DNA): TGTGCCAGCAGCGTAGGGGCACTAGATACGCAGTATTTT. Variable domain in full (rest from reference TRBV9 and TRBJ2-3): DSGVTQTPKHLITATGQRVTLRCSPRSGDLSVYWYQQSLDQGLQFLIQYYNGEERAKGNILERFSAQQFPDLHSELNLSSLELGDSALYFCASSVGALDTQYFGPGTRLTVL.

This rearrangement joins TRBV29-1 to TRBJ2-3; the match to TRBD2 covers 9 bases. The CDR3 is 15 amino acids. CDR1 SQVTM and CDR2 ANQGSEA come from the germline V gene. Unmatched junction bases numbered 10, after V lost 4 bases and J lost 5 bases. The CDR3 nucleotides read TGCAGCGTTGCAAGGGCGGGGGGGCTTGGAGATACGCAGTATTTT. It encodes CSVARAGGLGDTQYF.

This clone has only a few counts. The chain combines TRBV6-2 or TRBV6-3 with TRBJ1-2; no firm D call. Germline V CDR1 and CDR2: MNHEY, SVGEGT. CDR3 size: 15 residues. The V gene lost 2 bases and the J gene lost 4 bases, with 14 bases spanning the gap. CDR3 in amino acids: CASSYEVGPSYGYTF. The CDR3 region has the DNA TGTGCCAGCAGTTACGAGGTCGGTCCTAGCTATGGCTACACCTTC.

The chain combines TRBV19 with TRBJ2-7, with 11 bases lining up with TRBD2. The CDR3 contains 16 residues. With V trimmed by 0 bases and J by 6 bases, 7 bases remained unmatched. From germline, CDR1 is LNHDA and CDR2 SQIVND (reference sequence). CDR3 DNA: TGTGCCAGTAGTATAGATAGCGGGAGGGCGATCGGCGAGCAGTACTTC. Amino acids: CASSIDSGRAIGEQYF.

The chain employs TRBV7-9 and TRBJ2-3, with TRBD2 matching 12 bases. Germline assignment: CDR1 SEHNR and CDR2 FQNEAQ (reference sequence). The CDR3 length is 17 residues. The V and J ends lost 2 bases and 5 bases, in that order; junction bases with no gene match: 8. CDR3 region: CASSLLAGGYRGDTQYF. The CDR3 region has the DNA TGTGCCAGCAGCTTACTAGCGGGAGGGTATAGGGGAGATACGCAGTATTTT.

The chain combines TRBV27 with TRBJ1-1; 11 bases align to TRBD1. Unmatched junction bases numbered 10, after V lost 5 bases and J lost 5 bases. Germline-derived CDR1 and CDR2 are MNHEY and SMNVEV (reference sequence). The CDR3 extends over 16 amino acids. CDR3: CASSPNRRDRGTEAFF. In DNA form, the CDR3 reads TGTGCCAGCAGTCCGAACCGCCGGGACAGGGGGACTGAAGCTTTCTTT.

This clone is a singleton in its sample. The J gene is TRBJ2-3, the V gene TRBV24-1; 7 positions match TRBD2. Germline V gene lookup returns CDR1 KGHDR and CDR2 SFDVKD. V lost 8 bases, J lost 2 bases, and 6 bases stayed unmatched. This CDR3 is built from 14 residues. The CDR3 DNA follows: TGTGCCACCAAAGGCAGCGGGGCCACAGATACGCAGTATTTT. Translated, it gives CATKGSGATDTQYF.

The chain employs TRBV27 and TRBJ2-1; TRBD2 agrees at 7 bases. In germline, CDR1 is MNHEY, CDR2 SMNVEV (reference sequence). The junction had 3 bases not matched to a gene; V was cut back by 4 bases and J by 3 bases. This CDR3 is 14 amino acids long. The DNA of the CDR3 is TGTGCCAGCAGTTCCGGGACTAACTACAATGAGCAGTTCTTC. Its protein is CASSSGTNYNEQFF.

The CDR3 DNA reads as TGTGCCAGTAGTATAGCTTCAGGCGGGCTAGCGGGAGGCATCACAGATACGCAGTATTTT. Its protein is CASSIASGGLAGGITDTQYF. V is TRBV19 and J is TRBJ2-3; 11 bases match TRBD2. Germline V CDR1 and CDR2: LNHDA, SQIVND (reference sequence). With 1 base clipped from V and 2 bases from J, the junction kept 14 bases outside the gene matches. This CDR3 region has 20 residues.

CDR3 amino acids: CAISGEADGYTQYF. The CDR3, as DNA: TGTGCCATCAGTGGGGAGGCGGATGGTTATACGCAGTATTTT. The chain is built from TRBV10-3 and TRBJ2-3; D is perhaps TRBD2 (6 bases). V was trimmed by 4 bases and J by 7 bases, leaving 15 bases between them. The CDR3 contains 14 residues. Germline V gene lookup returns CDR1 ENHRY and CDR2 SYGVKD.

The chain recombines TRBV5-1 with TRBJ1-1; D is possibly TRBD1 (6 bases). V lost 3 bases, J lost 0 bases, and 9 bases lay in between. This CDR3 is 14 amino acids long. Germline V gene sequence: CDR1 SGHRS, CDR2 YFSETQ. CDR3 DNA: TGCGCCAGCAGCTCATGGGGGCTGAACACTGAAGCTTTCTTT. This codes for CASSSWGLNTEAFF.

The chain recombines TRBV29-1 with TRBJ1-1, with D perhaps TRBD1 (5 bases). The CDR3 spans 12 residues. Trimming removed 6 bases from V and 4 bases from J, with 12 bases in between. Germline V gene data show CDR1 as SQVTM and CDR2 as ANQGSEA. The CDR3 loop reads CSVWGGGTEAFF. The CDR3 region has the DNA TGCAGCGTGTGGGGGGGTGGCACTGAAGCTTTCTTT.

The chain links TRBV27 to TRBJ2-5; possibly TRBD1 for D (6 bases). From germline, CDR1 is MNHEY and CDR2 SMNVEV (reference sequence). The V and J ends lost 3 bases and 6 bases respectively, with 14 bases between them. The length of the CDR3 is 14 residues. CDR3 in DNA: TGTGCCAGCAGTTTCCTAGGACAGAGGAAGACCCAGTACTTC. Protein product: CASSFLGQRKTQYF.

This clone showed up just a few times. V is TRBV5-6 and J is TRBJ1-2, with TRBD1 matching 7 bases. The CDR3 is made up of 12 amino acids. The trim removed 0 bases at V and 10 bases at J, leaving 3 bases unmatched. Per germline, CDR1 SGHDT and CDR2 YYEEEE. The CDR3 nucleotides read TGTGCCAGCAGCTTGGCCAGGGGGGCCTACACCTTC. Protein product: CASSLARGAYTF.

J is TRBJ2-7 and V is TRBV18, with 7 bases matching TRBD1. There are 14 residues in the CDR3. The germline CDR1 and CDR2 sequences are KGHSH and LQKENI. V was clipped by 6 bases and J by 5 bases; unmatched bases: 10. CDR3 in DNA: TGTGCCAGCTCCCTCACAGGGGATCGCAACGAGCAGTACTTC. Amino acid sequence: CASSLTGDRNEQYF. The full variable domain, with the rest looked up from reference TRBV18 and TRBJ2-7, is NAGVMQNPRHLVRRRGQEARLRCSPMKGHSHVYWYRQLPEEGLKFMVYLQKENIIDESGMPKERFSAEFPKEGPSILRIQQVVRGDSAAYFCASSLTGDRNEQYFGPGTRLTVT.

The genes are TRBV5-1 and TRBJ2-3, with 8 bases that match TRBD1. J lost 8 bases, V lost 0 bases, and 8 bases had no gene match. Germline V gives CDR1 SGHRS, CDR2 YFSETQ. The length of the CDR3 is 15 residues. CDR3 in amino acids: CASSLESGGAFTQYF. The CDR3 DNA is TGCGCCAGCAGCTTGGAGTCAGGGGGCGCATTTACGCAGTATTTT. The full variable domain, in which reference TRBV5-1 and TRBJ2-3 provide the parts outside the CDR3, is KAGVTQTPRYLIKTRGQQVTLSCSPISGHRSVSWYQQTPGQGLQFLFEYFSETQRNKGNFPGRFSGRQFSNSRSEMNVSTLELGDSALYLCASSLESGGAFTQYFGPGTRLTVL.

This chain connects TRBV18 to TRBJ2-1; TRBD2 is a possible D gene (6 bases). Germline-derived CDR1 and CDR2 are KGHSH and LQKENI. V dropped 3 bases and J dropped 6 bases, with 18 bases sitting between them. The CDR3 spans 16 residues. This CDR3 reads CASSPRGWGRLNEQFF. The CDR3 coding sequence is TGTGCCAGCTCACCCCGTGGTTGGGGGAGGCTCAATGAGCAGTTCTTC.

The rearrangement joins TRBV19 to TRBJ1-3; no firm D call. Germline CDR1 and CDR2: LNHDA and SQIVND (reference sequence). CDR3 length: 16 residues. V was shortened by 4 bases and J by 4 bases, with 17 bases between the two germline ends. The CDR3 DNA follows: TGTGCCAGTAGTAAGATGATAGCGGCACTAGGAAACACCATATATTTT. Translating it yields CASSKMIAALGNTIYF.

The V and J genes are TRBV10-1 and TRBJ2-7; D gene unclear. Deletions cut 6 bases from V and 5 bases from J, with 8 bases between. The length of the CDR3 is 11 residues. Germline assignment: CDR1 WNHNN and CDR2 SYGVQD (reference sequence). CDR3 nucleotide sequence: TGCGCCAGCAGAGACAATGACGAGCAGTACTTC. This sequence encodes CASRDNDEQYF.

The rearrangement links TRBV18 to TRBJ2-1, with 7 bases fitting TRBD1. The CDR3 has 16 amino acids. The germline V gene encodes CDR1 KGHSH and CDR2 LQKENI. Trimming at V came to 3 bases and at J to 4 bases, leaving 9 bases not matched to a gene. In nucleotides, the CDR3 is TGTGCCAGCTCACCTACAGGGGTCAGAACTTACAATGAGCAGTTCTTC. It translates to CASSPTGVRTYNEQFF.

In its sample, this clone was seen once. The chain recombines TRBV2 with TRBJ2-7, with D possibly matching TRBD1 (6 bases). CDR1 is SNHLY and CDR2 is FYNNEI in the germline V gene. The CDR3 totals 15 residues. V was clipped by 5 bases and J by 0 bases, with 14 bases between them. The CDR3 sequence: CASSPTGPSSYEQYF. The CDR3 DNA sequence: TGTGCCAGCAGTCCGACAGGACCCAGCTCCTACGAGCAGTACTTC.

J is TRBJ1-6 and V is TRBV5-1, with D tentatively TRBD1 (5 bases). The germline gives CDR1 SGHRS, CDR2 YFSETQ. Trimming pared 4 bases from V and 5 bases from J, leaving 19 bases between. This CDR3 is 17 amino acids long. CDR3 nucleotide sequence: TGCGCCAGCAGCGGTTCTTTGGGAGGGACTAATAATTCACCCCTCCACTTT. It is translated as CASSGSLGGTNNSPLHF.

This clone was picked up one time. The chain is built from TRBV19 and TRBJ1-1; TRBD1 matches 7 bases. The CDR3 is 14 residues long. Germline-derived CDR1 and CDR2 are LNHDA and SQIVND (reference sequence). Trimming took 4 bases from V and 0 from J; bases not matched to a gene: 2. CDR3 amino acids: CASSRTGMNTEAFF. The CDR3 DNA follows: TGTGCCAGTAGTAGGACAGGAATGAACACTGAAGCTTTCTTT. The full variable domain, with the rest looked up from reference TRBV19 and TRBJ1-1, is DGGITQSPKYLFRKEGQNVTLSCEQNLNHDAMYWYRQDPGQGLRLIYYSQIVNDFQKGDIAEGYSVSREKKESFPLTVTSAQKNPTAFYLCASSRTGMNTEAFFGQGTRLTVV.